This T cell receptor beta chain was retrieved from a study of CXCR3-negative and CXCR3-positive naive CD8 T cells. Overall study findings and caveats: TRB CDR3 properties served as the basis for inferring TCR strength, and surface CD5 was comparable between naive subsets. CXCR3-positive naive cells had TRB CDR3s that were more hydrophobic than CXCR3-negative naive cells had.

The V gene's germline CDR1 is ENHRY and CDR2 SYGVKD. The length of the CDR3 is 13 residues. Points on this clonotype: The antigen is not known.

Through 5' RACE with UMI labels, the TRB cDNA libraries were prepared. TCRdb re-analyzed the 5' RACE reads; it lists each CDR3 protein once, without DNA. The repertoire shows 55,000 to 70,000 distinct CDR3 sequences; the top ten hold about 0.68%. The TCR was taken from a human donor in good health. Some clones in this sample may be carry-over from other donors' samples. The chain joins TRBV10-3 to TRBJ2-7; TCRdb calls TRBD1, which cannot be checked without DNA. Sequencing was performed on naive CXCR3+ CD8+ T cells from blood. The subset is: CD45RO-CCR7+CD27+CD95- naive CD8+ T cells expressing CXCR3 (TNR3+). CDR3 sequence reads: CALTGTLSGEQYF.